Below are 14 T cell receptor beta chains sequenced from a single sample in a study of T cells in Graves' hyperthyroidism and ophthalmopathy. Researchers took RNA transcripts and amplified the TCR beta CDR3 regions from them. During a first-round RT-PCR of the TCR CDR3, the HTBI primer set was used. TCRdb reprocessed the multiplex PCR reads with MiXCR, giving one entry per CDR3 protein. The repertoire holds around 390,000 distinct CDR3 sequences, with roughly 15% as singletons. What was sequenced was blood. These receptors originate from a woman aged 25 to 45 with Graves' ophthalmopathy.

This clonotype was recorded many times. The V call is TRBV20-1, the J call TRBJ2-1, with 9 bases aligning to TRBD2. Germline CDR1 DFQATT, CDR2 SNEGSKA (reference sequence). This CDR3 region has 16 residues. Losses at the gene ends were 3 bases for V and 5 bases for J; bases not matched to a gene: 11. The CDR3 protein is CSASVSSGTRDNEQFF. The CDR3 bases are TGCAGTGCTAGCGTGTCTAGCGGGACTCGAGACAATGAGCAGTTCTTC.

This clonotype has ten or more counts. CDR3 sequence: CSATRSWETQYF. The CDR3, as DNA: TGCAGTGCTACTCGGTCGTGGGAGACCCAGTACTTC. This chain links TRBV20-1 with TRBJ2-5; D gene unclear. V was trimmed by 4 bases and J by 5 bases, leaving 11 bases between them. Per the germline V gene, CDR1 is DFQATT and CDR2 is SNEGSKA (reference sequence). The CDR3 has 12 amino acids.

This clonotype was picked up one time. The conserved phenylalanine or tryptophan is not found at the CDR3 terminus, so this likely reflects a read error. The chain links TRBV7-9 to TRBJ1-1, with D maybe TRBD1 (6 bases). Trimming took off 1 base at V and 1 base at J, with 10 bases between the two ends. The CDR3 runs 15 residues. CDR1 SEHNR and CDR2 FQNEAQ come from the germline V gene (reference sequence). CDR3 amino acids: CASSLVGGANTEAFL. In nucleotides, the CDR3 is TGTGCCAGCAGCTTAGTGGGGGGGGCGAACACTGAAGCTTTCCTT.

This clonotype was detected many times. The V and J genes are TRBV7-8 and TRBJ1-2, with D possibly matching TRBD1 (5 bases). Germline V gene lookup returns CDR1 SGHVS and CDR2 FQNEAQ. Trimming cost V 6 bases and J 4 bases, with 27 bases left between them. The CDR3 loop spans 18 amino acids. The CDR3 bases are TGTGCCAGCAGGGGGGAGGAGGGATCGGTGGCCGTGGGCTATGGCTACACCTTC. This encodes CASRGEEGSVAVGYGYTF.

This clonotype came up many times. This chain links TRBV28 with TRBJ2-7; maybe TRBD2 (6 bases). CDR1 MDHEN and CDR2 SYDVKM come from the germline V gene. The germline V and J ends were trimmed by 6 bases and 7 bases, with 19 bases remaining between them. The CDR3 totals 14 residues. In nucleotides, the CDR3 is TGTGCCAGCAGGGACACAGCGGGTTTGACGGAGCAGTACTTC. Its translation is CASRDTAGLTEQYF.

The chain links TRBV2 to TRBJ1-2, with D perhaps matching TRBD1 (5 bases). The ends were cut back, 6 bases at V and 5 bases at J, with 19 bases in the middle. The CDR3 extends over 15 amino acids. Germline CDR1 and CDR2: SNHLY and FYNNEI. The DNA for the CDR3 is TGTGCCAGCAGCCGTAACGAGGGACCCCCATATGGCTACACCTTC. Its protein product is CASSRNEGPPYGYTF.

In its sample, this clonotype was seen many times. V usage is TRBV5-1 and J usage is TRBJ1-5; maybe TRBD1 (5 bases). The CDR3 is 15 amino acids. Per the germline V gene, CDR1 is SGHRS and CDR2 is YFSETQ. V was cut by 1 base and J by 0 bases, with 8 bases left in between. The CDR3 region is CASSLHTGSNQPQHF. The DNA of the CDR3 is TGCGCCAGCAGCTTGCATACAGGTAGCAATCAGCCCCAGCATTTT.

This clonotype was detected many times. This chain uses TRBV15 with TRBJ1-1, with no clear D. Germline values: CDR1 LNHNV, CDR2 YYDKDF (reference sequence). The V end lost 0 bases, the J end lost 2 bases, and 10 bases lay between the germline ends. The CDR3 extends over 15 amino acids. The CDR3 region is CATSRDRAVNTEAFF. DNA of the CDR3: TGTGCCACCAGCAGAGATAGAGCTGTAAACACTGAAGCTTTCTTT.

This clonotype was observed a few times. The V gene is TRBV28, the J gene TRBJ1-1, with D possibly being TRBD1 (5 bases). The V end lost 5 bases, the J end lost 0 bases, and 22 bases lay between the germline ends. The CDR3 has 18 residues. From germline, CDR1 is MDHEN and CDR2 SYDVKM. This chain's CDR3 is CASSPPTGTAVMNTEAFF. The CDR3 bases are TGTGCCAGCAGTCCTCCGACCGGGACGGCCGTCATGAACACTGAAGCTTTCTTT.

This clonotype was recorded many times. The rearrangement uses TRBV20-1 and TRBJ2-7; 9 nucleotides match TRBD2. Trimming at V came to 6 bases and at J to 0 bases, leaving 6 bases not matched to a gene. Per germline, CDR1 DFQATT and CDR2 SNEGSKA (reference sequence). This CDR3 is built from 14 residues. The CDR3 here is CSALIAGDSYEQYF. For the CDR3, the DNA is TGCAGTGCACTAATAGCGGGGGACTCCTACGAGCAGTACTTC.

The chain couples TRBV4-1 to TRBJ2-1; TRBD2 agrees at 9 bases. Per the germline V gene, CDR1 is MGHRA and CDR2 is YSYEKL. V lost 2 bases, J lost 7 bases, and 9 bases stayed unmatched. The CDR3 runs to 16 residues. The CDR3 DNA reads TGCGCCAGCAGCCAACCCAGCGGGGGGCCGGGGAATGAGCAGTTCTTC. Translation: CASSQPSGGPGNEQFF.

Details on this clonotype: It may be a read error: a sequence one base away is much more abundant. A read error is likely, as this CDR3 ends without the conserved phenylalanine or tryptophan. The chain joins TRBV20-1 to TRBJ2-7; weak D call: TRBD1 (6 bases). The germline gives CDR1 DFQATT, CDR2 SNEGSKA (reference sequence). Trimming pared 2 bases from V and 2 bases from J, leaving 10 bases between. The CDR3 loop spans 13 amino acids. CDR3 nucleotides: TGCAGTGCTAGATCCAGGGACACCTACGAGCAGTACCTC. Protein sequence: CSARSRDTYEQYL.

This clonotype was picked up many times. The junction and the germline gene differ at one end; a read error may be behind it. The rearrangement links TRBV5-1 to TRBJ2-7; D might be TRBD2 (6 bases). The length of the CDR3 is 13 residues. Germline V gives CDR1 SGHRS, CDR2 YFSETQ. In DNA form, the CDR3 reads TGTGCCAGCAGCTTAGGAGGGCCCTACGAGCAGTACTTC. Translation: CASSLGGPYEQYF.

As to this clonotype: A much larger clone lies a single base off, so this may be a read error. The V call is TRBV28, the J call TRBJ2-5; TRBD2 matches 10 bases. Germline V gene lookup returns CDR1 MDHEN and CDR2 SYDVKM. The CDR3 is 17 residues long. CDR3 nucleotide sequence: TGTGCCAGCAGGGGTCCAGCAGCGGGGGGGTATAAAGAGATCCAGTACTTC. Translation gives CASRGPAAGGYKEIQYF.